These 5 T cell receptor beta chains were sequenced from one sample in a study of T cells in Graves' hyperthyroidism and ophthalmopathy. The investigators amplified TCR beta CDR3 regions from RNA transcripts. First-round RT-PCR of the TCR CDR3 relied on the HTBI primer set. MiXCR, applied by TCRdb to the multiplex PCR reads, yields one record per CDR3 protein. In the table there are around 600,000 distinct CDR3 sequences, 45% of which are singletons. What was sequenced was peripheral blood or thyroid tissue (not recorded which). The receptors were gathered from an adult man with Graves' disease, either hyperthyroidism or ophthalmopathy (not recorded which).

This clonotype was detected only a few times. The J gene is TRBJ1-2, the V gene TRBV9, with TRBD1 identical over 9 bases. The junction had 6 bases not matched to a gene; V was cut back by 7 bases and J by 2 bases. Germline CDR1 reads SGDLS; CDR2 reads YYNGEE. The CDR3 totals 14 residues. CDR3 residues: CASGTGQGNYGYTF. Here the CDR3 DNA reads TGTGCCAGCGGAACGGGACAGGGCAACTATGGCTACACCTTC.

In this sample, this clonotype turned up once. V usage is TRBV7-9 and J usage is TRBJ2-5; D is undetermined. The J call is doubtful: the DNA matches TRBJ2-7 better. The CDR3 consists of 14 residues. Germline loops: CDR1 SEHNR, CDR2 FQNEAQ (reference sequence). CDR3 coding DNA: TGTGCCAGCAGCTTACAGATTAGCTCCTACGAGCAGTACTTC. It is translated as CASSLQISSYEQYF.

This clonotype was recorded at least ten times. V usage is TRBV2 and J usage is TRBJ1-4, with 7 bases lining up with TRBD1. The length of the CDR3 is 14 residues. In germline, CDR1 is SNHLY, CDR2 FYNNEI. With 10 bases clipped from V and 6 bases from J, the junction kept 11 bases outside the gene matches. CDR3 region: CATTWAGGDEKLFF. DNA of the CDR3: TGTGCCACCACCTGGGCAGGGGGAGATGAAAAACTGTTTTTT.

The chain couples TRBV29-1 to TRBJ1-3, with a weak D call TRBD1 (5 bases). Germline V gene lookup returns CDR1 SQVTM and CDR2 ANQGSEA. The CDR3 extends over 12 amino acids. Trimming stripped 6 bases from V and 7 bases from J, with 13 bases between. The CDR3 DNA sequence: TGCAGCGTGTGGGGAGGGACGAACACCATATATTTT. Protein sequence: CSVWGGTNTIYF.

The chain recombines TRBV29-1 with TRBJ1-1; the D is unclear. The V gene lost 3 bases and the J gene lost 11 bases, with 4 bases spanning the gap. The CDR3 sequence is 8 residues long. Germline V CDR1 and CDR2: SQVTM, ANQGSEA. DNA of the CDR3: TGCAGCGTTGATTGGGCTTTCTTT. Translating gives CSVDWAFF. The full variable domain, its missing parts supplied by reference TRBV29-1 and TRBJ1-1, is SAVISQKPSRDICQRGTSLTIQCQVDSQVTMMFWYRQQPGQSLTLIATANQGSEATYESGFVIDKFPISRPNLTFSTLTVSNMSPEDSSIYLCSVDWAFFGQGTRLTVV.